These T cell receptor beta chains were read from a single sample in a study of shared clonotypes between healthy human individuals. The repertoire was sequenced with immunoSEQ multiplex PCR; TCRdb's copy has only in-frame clones and lacks some. The sample consists of 2 million to 3 million clones, over 85% of them appearing once. Specimen: naive CD4+ T cells from PBMCs. All receptors come from a man aged 18 to 29 in good health. Some clones in this sample may be carry-over from other donors' samples. The CDR3 runs from the conserved cysteine through the conserved F or W. Each record gives: D gene, V gene, clone size, J gene, CDR3 DNA, CDR3 protein. The D gene is left open where the match is weak. Size values are once, few and many counts, or a class for expanded clones, and some rows have none.

.	TRBV2	.	TRBJ2-2	TGTGCCAGCAGACCGGCTAACACCGGGGAGCTGTTTTTT	CASRPANTGELFF
.	TRBV28	once	TRBJ1-2	TGTGCCAGCGCGGTACGCAGGGACTATGGCTACACCTTC	CASAVRRDYGYTF
TRBD1	TRBV6-1	.	TRBJ1-2	TGTGCCAGCAGTGTCAGGGGGTCTGACTATGGCTACACCTTC	CASSVRGSDYGYTF
TRBD1	TRBV6-1	.	TRBJ2-3	TGTGCCAGCATTCCACAGGGGGCAGATACGCAGTATTTT	CASIPQGADTQYF
.	TRBV2	.	TRBJ2-5	TGTGCCAGCAAAGGGGCAGAGACCCAGTACTTC	CASKGAETQYF
TRBD1	TRBV5-1	.	TRBJ1-4	TGCGCCAGCAGCGTCGACAGGGGGCTCGGAGAAAAACTGTTTTTT	CASSVDRGLGEKLFF
.	TRBV11-2	.	TRBJ1-1	TGTGCCAGCAGCTTAGAAGGGCGCAGTGCTTTCTTT	CASSLEGRSAFF
TRBD2	TRBV5-4	once	TRBJ2-7	TGTGCCAGCAGCAGGGGACTAGCGGGAGGACCATTCTACGAGCAGTACTTC	CASSRGLAGGPFYEQYF
.	TRBV5-1	.	TRBJ2-2	TGCGCCAGCAGCTGGGGCGATAACACCGGGGAGCTGTTTTTT	CASSWGDNTGELFF
TRBD2	TRBV29-1	.	TRBJ2-5	TGCAGCGTTGACTGGGGCGGGACTAGCGGGAGTCGGGGGACCCAGTACTTC	CSVDWGGTSGSRGTQYF
TRBD2	TRBV27	.	TRBJ2-5	TGTGCCAGCAGTTTTGGACTAGCGGGAGAGGAGACCCAGTACTTC	CASSFGLAGEETQYF
TRBD2	TRBV18	.	TRBJ2-3	TGTGCCAGTCAGACTAGCGGAGGGACAGATACGCAGTATTTT	CASQTSGGTDTQYF
.	TRBV7-9	.	TRBJ1-1	TGTGCCAGCAGCCCCCGGGGGTGGGGGACGGTCCCTGAAGCTTTCTTT	CASSPRGWGTVPEAFF
.	TRBV5-1	.	TRBJ2-5	TGCGCCAGCAGCTTAGACTCTGGCAGGGGTGAGACCCAGTACTTC	CASSLDSGRGETQYF
.	TRBV30	.	TRBJ1-4	TGTGCCTGGAAGGCTCCAGCGGAAAAACTGTTTTTT	CAWKAPAEKLFF
TRBD1	TRBV29-1	.	TRBJ2-7	TGCAGCGTTCGGACAGGGGGGGACGAGCAGTACTTC	CSVRTGGDEQYF
.	TRBV6-1	.	TRBJ2-1	TGTGCCAGCAGTGAACACCGAGTCAATGAGCAGTTCTTC	CASSEHRVNEQFF
.	TRBV7-6	.	TRBJ2-1	TGTGCCAGCAGCTTAGCGGGTTGGGGATCCGTCGAGCAGTTCTTC	CASSLAGWGSVEQFF
TRBD2	TRBV10-3	.	TRBJ2-3	TGTGCCATCGCATCAGTGGGGGAGGGCCTCCGCGATACGCAGTATTTT	CAIASVGEGLRDTQYF
.	TRBV6-4	.	TRBJ1-6	TGTGCCAGCAGTGACCAGGCAACGGGGTCACCCCTCCACTTT	CASSDQATGSPLHF
TRBD2	TRBV28	.	TRBJ2-5	TGTGCCAGCAGTCGCACCGGGAGGCGGGAGACCCAGTACTTC	CASSRTGRRETQYF
TRBD2	TRBV7-6	.	TRBJ2-2	TGTGCCAGCAGCGGCAATTCCTTAGCGGGAACCGGGGAGCTGTTTTTT	CASSGNSLAGTGELFF
.	TRBV23-1	.	TRBJ2-2	TGCGCCAGCAGCCACCGGCAGGGGACGAACACCGGGGAGCTGTTTTTT	CASSHRQGTNTGELFF
.	TRBV6-5	.	TRBJ2-5	TGTGCCAGCACCCCCCCGGGGGAAGAGACCCAGTACTTC	CASTPPGEETQYF
.	TRBV9	.	TRBJ1-1	TGTGCCAGCAGCGTAGAGTGGAAAACTGAAGCTTTCTTT	CASSVEWKTEAFF
.	TRBV2	.	TRBJ1-5	TGTGCCAGCAGGGTTTACGGCAATCAGCCCCAGCATTTT	CASRVYGNQPQHF
TRBD2	TRBV27	.	TRBJ2-7	TGTGCCAGCAGTCCTTGGACTAGCGGTTACCACGAGCAGTACTTC	CASSPWTSGYHEQYF
TRBD2	TRBV27	.	TRBJ2-1	TGTGCCAGCAGCACTAGCGGGAGTTACCGCTCCTACAATGAGCAGTTCTTC	CASSTSGSYRSYNEQFF